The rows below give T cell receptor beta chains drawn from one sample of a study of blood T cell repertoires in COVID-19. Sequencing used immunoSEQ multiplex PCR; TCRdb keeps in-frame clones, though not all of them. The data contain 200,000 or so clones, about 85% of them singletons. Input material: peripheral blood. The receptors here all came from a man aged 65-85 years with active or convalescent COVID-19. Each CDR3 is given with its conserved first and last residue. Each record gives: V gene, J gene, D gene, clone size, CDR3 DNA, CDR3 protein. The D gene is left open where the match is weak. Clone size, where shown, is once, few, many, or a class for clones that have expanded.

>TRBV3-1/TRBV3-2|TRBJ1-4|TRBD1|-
TGTGCCAGCAGCCAAGATTTTCGGACAGGGACTAATGAAAAACTGTTTTTT
CASSQDFRTGTNEKLFF
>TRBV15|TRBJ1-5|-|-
TGTGCCACCAGCAGAGGACTGACTAGCAATCAGCCCCAGCATTTT
CATSRGLTSNQPQHF
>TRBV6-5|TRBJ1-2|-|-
TGTGCCAGCACCCCGGAGGGGCCGGGGACTGGCTACACCTTC
CASTPEGPGTGYTF
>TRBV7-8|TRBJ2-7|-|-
TGTGCCAGCAGCTTGCGGGACAGACACGAGCAGTACTTC
CASSLRDRHEQYF
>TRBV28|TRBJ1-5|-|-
TGTGCCAGCAGTTTCCGCAGGATGCAGCAGCCCCAGCATTTT
CASSFRRMQQPQHF
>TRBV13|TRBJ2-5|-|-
TGTGCCAGCAGCTTAGGGACAGGTTTGGTCGGGTTCCGAGAGACCCAGTACTTC
CASSLGTGLVGFRETQYF
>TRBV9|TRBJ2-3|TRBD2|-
TGTGCCAGCGCTAGCGGGGGCACAGATACGCAGTATTTT
CASASGGTDTQYF
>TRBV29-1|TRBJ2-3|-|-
TGCAGCGTGAAAAGTTACGCAGGGGGCACAGATACGCAGTATTTT
CSVKSYAGGTDTQYF
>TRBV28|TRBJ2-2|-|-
TGTGCCAGCACGACAGAGAACACCGGGGAGCTGTTTTTT
CASTTENTGELFF
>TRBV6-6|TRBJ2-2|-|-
TGTGCCAGCAGTTCGGTCGGACAGAACACCGGGGAGCTGTTTTTT
CASSSVGQNTGELFF
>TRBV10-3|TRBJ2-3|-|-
TGTGCCATCAGTGACGACAGGAGCACAGATACGCAGTATTTT
CAISDDRSTDTQYF
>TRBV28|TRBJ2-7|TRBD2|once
TGTGCCAGCAGTAAGACCAGGACTAGCGGGATACCGTTCGGGCAGTACTTC
CASSKTRTSGIPFGQYF
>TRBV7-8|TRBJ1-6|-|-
TGTGCCAGCAGCTCGGACGGGGTTAGGTCACCCCTCCACTTT
CASSSDGVRSPLHF
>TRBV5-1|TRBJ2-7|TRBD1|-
TGCGCCAGCAGCTTGGGAGGGACAGGGGGGTACGAGCAGTACTTC
CASSLGGTGGYEQYF
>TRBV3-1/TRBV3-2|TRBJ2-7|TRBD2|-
TGTGCCAGCGGCTCGGGACTAGTGGAGCAGTACTTC
CASGSGLVEQYF
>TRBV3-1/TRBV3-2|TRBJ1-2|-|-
TGTGCCAGCAGCCAAGCCGGGAGAACTAACTATGGCTACACCTTC
CASSQAGRTNYGYTF
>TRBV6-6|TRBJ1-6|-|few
TGTGCCACACAACAGGTGAACTATAATTCACCCCTCCACTTT
CATQQVNYNSPLHF
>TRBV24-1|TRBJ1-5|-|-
TGTGCCACCGCAGCAGGGGAGGGGGGTCAGCCCCAGCATTTT
CATAAGEGGQPQHF
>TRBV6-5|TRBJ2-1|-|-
TGTGCCAGCCGGGGTAGACCCTACAATGAGCAGTTCTTC
CASRGRPYNEQFF
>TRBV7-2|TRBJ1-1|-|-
TGTGCCAGCAGCACCGCTCCAGGCATTAACACTGAAGCTTTCTTT
CASSTAPGINTEAFF
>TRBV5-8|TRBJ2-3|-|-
TGTGCCAGCAGCCCTGGAGGGGTAGCGACAGATACGCAGTATTTT
CASSPGGVATDTQYF
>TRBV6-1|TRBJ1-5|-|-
TGTGCCAGCAGTGAAGGCGGGGGTAGAAATCAGCCCCAGCATTTT
CASSEGGGRNQPQHF
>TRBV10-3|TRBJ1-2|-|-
TGTGCCATCAGTGAGGGGCATCCCTATGGCTACACCTTC
CAISEGHPYGYTF
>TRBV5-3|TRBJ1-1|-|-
TGTGCCAGAAGCTTGAGTGGGGCAGGTCCCGAAGCTTTCTTT
CARSLSGAGPEAFF
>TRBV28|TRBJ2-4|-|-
TGTGCCAGCAGCCAGGTCTCTAAAGCTCAGTACTTC
CASSQVSKAQYF
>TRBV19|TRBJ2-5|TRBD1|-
TGTGCCAGTAGTACGGGACAGGGGTGGGAGACCCAGTACTTC
CASSTGQGWETQYF
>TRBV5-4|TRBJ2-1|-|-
TGTGCCAGCAGCTTGGTTCTAGCGAACAATGAGCAGTTCTTC
CASSLVLANNEQFF
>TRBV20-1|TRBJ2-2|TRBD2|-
TGCAGTGCTAGTCGAGCGGGGGTCACCGGGGAGCTGTTTTTT
CSASRAGVTGELFF
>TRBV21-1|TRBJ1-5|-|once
TGTGCCAGCAGCAAAGGAAAGGGGTCGATGTGGACACTTAGCAATCAGCCCCAGCATTTT
CASSKGKGSMWTLSNQPQHF
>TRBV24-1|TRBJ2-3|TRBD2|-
TGTGCCACCTCAGCGGGAACCAAAACAGATACGCAGTATTTT
CATSAGTKTDTQYF
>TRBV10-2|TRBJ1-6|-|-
TGCGCCAGCAGTGGGGACACCTATAATTCACCCCTCCACTTT
CASSGDTYNSPLHF
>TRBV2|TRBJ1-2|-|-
TGTGCCAGCAGTGAACAGGAACCCTATGGCTACACCTTC
CASSEQEPYGYTF
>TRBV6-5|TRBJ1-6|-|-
TGTGCCAGCAGTCCTAACAGGGCTCATTCACCCCTCCACTTT
CASSPNRAHSPLHF
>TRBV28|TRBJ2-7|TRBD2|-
TGTGCCAGCAGTTTGGTAGCGGGGGGAGCCTACGAGCAGTACTTC
CASSLVAGGAYEQYF
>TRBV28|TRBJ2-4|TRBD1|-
TGTGCCAGCAGGCCTCCGGGACAGGCGGTCCTTGCCAAAAACATTCAGTACTTC
CASRPPGQAVLAKNIQYF
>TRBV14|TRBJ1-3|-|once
TGTGCCAGCAGCCAAGGTCAGGGAACAAACACCATATATTTT
CASSQGQGTNTIYF
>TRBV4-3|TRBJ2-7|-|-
TGCGCCAGCAGCCAAGAAGCGCGGGGGCAGTACGAGCAGTACTTC
CASSQEARGQYEQYF
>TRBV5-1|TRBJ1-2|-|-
TGCGCCAGCAGCCCGGGACAAGGGAACTATGGCTACACCTTC
CASSPGQGNYGYTF
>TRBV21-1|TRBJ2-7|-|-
TGTGCCAGCAGCTCCAACAGGGGGCGGAGTCGGTGGGGGTTTAACGAGCAGTACTTC
CASSSNRGRSRWGFNEQYF
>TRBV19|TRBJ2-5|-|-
TGTGCCAGTAGCCCACCTGAGTCCTGGGAGACCCAGTACTTC
CASSPPESWETQYF
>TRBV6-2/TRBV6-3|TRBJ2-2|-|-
TGTGCCAGCAGTTCCGACATAAGAAACACCGGGGAGCTGTTTTTT
CASSSDIRNTGELFF
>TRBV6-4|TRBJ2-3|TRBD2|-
TGTGCCAGCAGTGATACTCGCGGGGGGGCGACAGATACGCAGTATTTT
CASSDTRGGATDTQYF
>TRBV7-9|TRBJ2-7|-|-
TGTGCCAGCAGGGAAAATCAGGGGGGCGAGCAGTACTTC
CASRENQGGEQYF
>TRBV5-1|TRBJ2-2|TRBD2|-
TGCGCCAGCAGCTTGCCTAAAGCGGGGACGAACACCGGGGAGCTGTTTTTT
CASSLPKAGTNTGELFF
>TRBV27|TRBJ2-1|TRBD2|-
TGTGCCAGCAGTCCTATACTAGCGCCCTACAATGAGCAGTTCTTC
CASSPILAPYNEQFF
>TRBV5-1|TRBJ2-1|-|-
TGCGCCAGCAGCTTTTCGGGGATTTTGAATGAGCAGTTCTTC
CASSFSGILNEQFF
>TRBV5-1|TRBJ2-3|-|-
TGCGCCAGCAGCCAAAGCACAGATACGCAGTATTTT
CASSQSTDTQYF
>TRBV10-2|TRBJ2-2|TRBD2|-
TGCGCCAGCCTGATAGCGGGAGTCGGGGAGCTGTTTTTT
CASLIAGVGELFF
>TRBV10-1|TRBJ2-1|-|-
TGCGCCAGCAGCCGGCGAACGGGAGTAGGGAATGAGCAGTTCTTC
CASSRRTGVGNEQFF
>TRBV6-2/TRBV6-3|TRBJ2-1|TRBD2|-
TGTGCCAGCAGTTCTCGAGATGCGGGAGGGTGGGATGAGCAGTTCTTC
CASSSRDAGGWDEQFF
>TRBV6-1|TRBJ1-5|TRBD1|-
TGTGCCAGCAGTGAGTGGCCCGACAGGGGTGGCAATCAGCCCCAGCATTTT
CASSEWPDRGGNQPQHF
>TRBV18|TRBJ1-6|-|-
TGTGCCAGCTCAGGGGGCCGGAGCTCCTATAATTCACCCCTCCACTTT
CASSGGRSSYNSPLHF
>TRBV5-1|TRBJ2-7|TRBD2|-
TGCGCCAGCAGCCTGGAGCGGGGTTTTAACGAGCAGTACTTC
CASSLERGFNEQYF
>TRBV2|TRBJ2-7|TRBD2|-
TGTGCCAGCAGTGGAGGGACTAGCAGATCCGAGCAGTACTTC
CASSGGTSRSEQYF